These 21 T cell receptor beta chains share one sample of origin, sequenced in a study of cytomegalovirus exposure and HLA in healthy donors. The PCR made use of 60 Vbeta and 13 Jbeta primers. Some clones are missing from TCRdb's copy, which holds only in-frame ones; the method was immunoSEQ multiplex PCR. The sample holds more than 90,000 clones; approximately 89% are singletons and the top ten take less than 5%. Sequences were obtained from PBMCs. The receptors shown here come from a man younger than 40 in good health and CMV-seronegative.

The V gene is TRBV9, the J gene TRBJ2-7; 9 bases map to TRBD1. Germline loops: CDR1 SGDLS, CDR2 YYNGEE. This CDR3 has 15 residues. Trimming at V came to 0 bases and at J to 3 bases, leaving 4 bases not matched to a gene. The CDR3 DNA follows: TGTGCCAGCAGCGTAGATTTGGGACAGGGCTACGAGCAGTACTTC. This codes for CASSVDLGQGYEQYF.

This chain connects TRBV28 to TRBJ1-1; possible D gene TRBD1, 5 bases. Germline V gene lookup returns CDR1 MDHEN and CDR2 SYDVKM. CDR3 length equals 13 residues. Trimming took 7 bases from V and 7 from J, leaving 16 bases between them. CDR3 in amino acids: CASNDAQGIEAFF. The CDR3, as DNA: TGTGCCAGCAACGATGCTCAGGGAATTGAAGCTTTCTTT. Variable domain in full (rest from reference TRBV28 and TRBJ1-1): DVKVTQSSRYLVKRTGEKVFLECVQDMDHENMFWYRQDPGLGLRLIYFSYDVKMKEKGDIPEGYSVSREKKERFSLILESASTNQTSMYLCASNDAQGIEAFFGQGTRLTVV.

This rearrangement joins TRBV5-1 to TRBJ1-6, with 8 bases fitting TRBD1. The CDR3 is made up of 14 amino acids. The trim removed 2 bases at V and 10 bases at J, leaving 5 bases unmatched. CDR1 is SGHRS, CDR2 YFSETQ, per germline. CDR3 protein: CASSLGQGPSPLHF. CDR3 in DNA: TGCGCCAGCAGCTTAGGACAGGGACCCTCACCCCTCCACTTT.

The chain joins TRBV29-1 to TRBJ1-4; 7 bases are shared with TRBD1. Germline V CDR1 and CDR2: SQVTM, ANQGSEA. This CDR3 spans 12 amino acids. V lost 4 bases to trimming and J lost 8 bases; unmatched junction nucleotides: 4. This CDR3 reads CSVGADREKLFF. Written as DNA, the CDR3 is TGCAGCGTTGGGGCGGACAGGGAAAAACTGTTTTTT. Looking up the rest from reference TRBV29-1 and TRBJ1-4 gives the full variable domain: SAVISQKPSRDICQRGTSLTIQCQVDSQVTMMFWYRQQPGQSLTLIATANQGSEATYESGFVIDKFPISRPNLTFSTLTVSNMSPEDSSIYLCSVGADREKLFFGSGTQLSVL.

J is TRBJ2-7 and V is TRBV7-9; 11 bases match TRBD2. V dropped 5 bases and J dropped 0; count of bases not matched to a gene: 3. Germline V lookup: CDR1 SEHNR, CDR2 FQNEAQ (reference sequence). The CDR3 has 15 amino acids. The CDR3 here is CASSRLAGRSYEQYF. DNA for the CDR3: TGTGCCAGCAGCCGACTAGCGGGACGCTCCTACGAGCAGTACTTC.

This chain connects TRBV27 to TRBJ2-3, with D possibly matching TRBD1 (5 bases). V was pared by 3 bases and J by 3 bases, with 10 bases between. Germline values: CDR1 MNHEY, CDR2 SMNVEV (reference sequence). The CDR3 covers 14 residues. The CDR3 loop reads CASSFRVGTDTQYF. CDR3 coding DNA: TGTGCCAGCAGTTTCAGGGTTGGAACAGATACGCAGTATTTT.

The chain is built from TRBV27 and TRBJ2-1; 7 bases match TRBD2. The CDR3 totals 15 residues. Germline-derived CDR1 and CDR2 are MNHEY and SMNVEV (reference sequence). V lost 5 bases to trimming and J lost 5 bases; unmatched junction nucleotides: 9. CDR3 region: CASSLTSKGHNEQFF. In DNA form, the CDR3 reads TGTGCCAGCAGTCTGACTAGCAAGGGTCACAATGAGCAGTTCTTC.

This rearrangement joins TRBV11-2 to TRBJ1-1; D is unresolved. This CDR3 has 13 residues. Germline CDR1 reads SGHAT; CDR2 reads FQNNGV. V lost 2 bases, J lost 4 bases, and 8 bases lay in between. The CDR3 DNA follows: TGTGCCAGCAGCTTAACCGAGGGCACTGAAGCTTTCTTT. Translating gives CASSLTEGTEAFF.

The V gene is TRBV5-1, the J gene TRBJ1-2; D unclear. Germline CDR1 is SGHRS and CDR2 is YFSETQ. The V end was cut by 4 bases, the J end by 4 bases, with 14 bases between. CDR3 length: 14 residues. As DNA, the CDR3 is TGCGCCAGCAGCGGTGGCGAGGCGGGCTATGGCTACACCTTC. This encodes CASSGGEAGYGYTF.

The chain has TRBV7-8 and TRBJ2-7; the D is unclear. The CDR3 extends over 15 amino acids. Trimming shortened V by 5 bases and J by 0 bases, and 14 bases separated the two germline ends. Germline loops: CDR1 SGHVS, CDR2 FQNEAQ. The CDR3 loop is CASSARRYSSYEQYF. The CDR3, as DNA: TGTGCCAGCAGCGCGAGACGATACAGCTCCTACGAGCAGTACTTC.

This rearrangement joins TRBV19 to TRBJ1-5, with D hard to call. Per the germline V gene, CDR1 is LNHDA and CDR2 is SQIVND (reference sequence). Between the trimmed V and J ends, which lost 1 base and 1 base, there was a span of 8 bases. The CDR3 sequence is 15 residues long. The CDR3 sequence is CASSIGAISNQPQHF. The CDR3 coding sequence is TGTGCCAGTAGTATAGGGGCGATAAGCAATCAGCCCCAGCATTTT.

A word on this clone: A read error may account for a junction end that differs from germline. The CDR3 nucleotides read TGTGCTAGCAGCACCACCGGGGATGGCGCCGGGGAGCTGTTTTTT. This encodes CASSTTGDGAGELFF. V usage is TRBV7-7 and J usage is TRBJ2-2; D is perhaps TRBD2 (5 bases). Looked up from germline, CDR1 is SSHAT and CDR2 is FNYEAQ (reference sequence). The length of the CDR3 is 15 residues.

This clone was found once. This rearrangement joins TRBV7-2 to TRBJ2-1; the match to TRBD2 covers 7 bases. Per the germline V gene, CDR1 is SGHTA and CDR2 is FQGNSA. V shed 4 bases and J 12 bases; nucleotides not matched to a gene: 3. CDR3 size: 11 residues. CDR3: CASSSTSRQFF. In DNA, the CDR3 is TGTGCCAGCAGCTCGACTAGCAGGCAGTTCTTC. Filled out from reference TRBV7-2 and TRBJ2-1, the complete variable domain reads GAGVSQSPSNKVTEKGKDVELRCDPISGHTALYWYRQSLGQGLEFLIYFQGNSAPDKSGLPSDRFSAERTGGSVSTLTIQRTQQEDSAVYLCASSSTSRQFFGPGTRLTVL.

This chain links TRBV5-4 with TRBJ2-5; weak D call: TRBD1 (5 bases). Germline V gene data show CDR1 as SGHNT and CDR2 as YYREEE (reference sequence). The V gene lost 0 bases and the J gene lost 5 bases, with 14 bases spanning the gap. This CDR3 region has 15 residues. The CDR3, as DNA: TGTGCCAGCAGCTTGGGTGTAGGGGTGAGGGAGACCCAGTACTTC. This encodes CASSLGVGVRETQYF.

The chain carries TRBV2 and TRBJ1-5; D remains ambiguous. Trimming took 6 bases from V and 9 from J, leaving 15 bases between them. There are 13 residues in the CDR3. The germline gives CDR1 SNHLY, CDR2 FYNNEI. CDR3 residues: CASRTDGDSPQHF. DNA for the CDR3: TGTGCCAGCAGGACGGACGGGGATTCGCCCCAGCATTTT.

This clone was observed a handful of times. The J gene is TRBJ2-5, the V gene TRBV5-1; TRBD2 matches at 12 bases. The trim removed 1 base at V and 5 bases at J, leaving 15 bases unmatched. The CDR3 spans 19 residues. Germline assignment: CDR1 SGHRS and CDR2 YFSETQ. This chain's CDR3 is CASSLIRLAGGLPQETQYF. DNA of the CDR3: TGCGCCAGCAGCTTGATTCGGCTAGCGGGAGGGTTACCCCAGGAGACCCAGTACTTC.

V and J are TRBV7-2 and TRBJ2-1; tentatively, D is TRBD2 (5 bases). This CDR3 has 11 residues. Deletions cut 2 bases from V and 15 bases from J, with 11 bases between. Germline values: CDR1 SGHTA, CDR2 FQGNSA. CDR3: CASSLRTERFF. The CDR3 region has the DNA TGTGCCAGCAGCTTACGGACTGAACGGTTCTTC.

The DNA of the CDR3 is TGTGCCAGCAGTGAGAGGCCTGGCCACAATGAGCAGTTCTTC. Amino acid sequence: CASSERPGHNEQFF. The gene calls are TRBV6-1 and TRBJ2-1; D is uncertain. V dropped 3 bases and J dropped 5 bases, with 11 bases sitting between them. This CDR3 has 14 residues. In germline, CDR1 is MNHNS, CDR2 SASEGT.

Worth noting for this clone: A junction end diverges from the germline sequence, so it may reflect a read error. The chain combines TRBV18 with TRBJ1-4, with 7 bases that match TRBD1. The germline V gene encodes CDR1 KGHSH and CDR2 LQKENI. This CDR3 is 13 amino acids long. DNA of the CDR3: TGTGCCAGCTCACCAACCGTGCAGGGGGATGGGATTTTT. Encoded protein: CASSPTVQGDGIF.

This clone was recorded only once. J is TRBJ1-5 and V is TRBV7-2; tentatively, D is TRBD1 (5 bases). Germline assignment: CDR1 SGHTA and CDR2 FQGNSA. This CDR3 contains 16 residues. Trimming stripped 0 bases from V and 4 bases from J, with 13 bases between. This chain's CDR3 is CASSLAQGNGNQPQHF. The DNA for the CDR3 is TGTGCCAGCAGCTTAGCGCAGGGAAACGGGAATCAGCCCCAGCATTTT.

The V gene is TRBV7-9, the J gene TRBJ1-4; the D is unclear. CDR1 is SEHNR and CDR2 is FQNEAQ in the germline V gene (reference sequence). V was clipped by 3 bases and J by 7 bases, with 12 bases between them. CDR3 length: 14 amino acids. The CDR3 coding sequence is TGTGCCAGCAGCTTTGGCAGCCCTAGTGAAAAACTGTTTTTT. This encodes CASSFGSPSEKLFF.